The 21 T cell receptor beta chains below were found in one sample sequenced in a study of blood T cell repertoires in COVID-19. Sequencing was performed with immunoSEQ multiplex PCR; in TCRdb, only in-frame clones are kept and a portion is missing. This sample yields about 210,000 clones, of which approximately 82% are seen a single time; about 2.3% belongs to the top ten. Specimen: peripheral blood. The origin of the receptors is a man in his forties or fifties who had recovered from COVID-19.

This clone was found a few times. The V and J genes are TRBV20-1 and TRBJ2-1, with 13 bases that match TRBD2. Trimming took 3 bases from V and 7 from J; bases not matched to a gene: 3. Per the germline V gene, CDR1 is DFQATT and CDR2 is SNEGSKA (reference sequence). The CDR3 runs to 14 residues. The CDR3 region has the DNA TGCAGTGCTAGTACTAGCGGGGGGGTGAATGAGCAGTTCTTC. Protein: CSASTSGGVNEQFF.

The chain carries TRBV6-6 and TRBJ2-1, with a weak D call TRBD1 (5 bases). The V gene's germline CDR1 is MNHNY and CDR2 SVGAGI (reference sequence). V lost 3 bases and J 7 bases, leaving 13 bases between the germline ends. The CDR3 length is 14 residues. The CDR3 region has the DNA TGTGCCAGCAGTTATTCAGGGTCTGGGAATGAGCAGTTCTTC. It translates to CASSYSGSGNEQFF.

The chain joins TRBV20-1 to TRBJ2-5; TRBD2 matches at 9 bases. Germline CDR1 reads DFQATT; CDR2 reads SNEGSKA (reference sequence). The V gene end was trimmed by 3 bases and the J gene end by 1 base; junction bases not matched to a gene: 18. The CDR3 is made up of 19 amino acids. CDR3 coding DNA: TGCAGTGCTAGTGTGCTAGCGGGGTATCCCGGCGGCTTCCAAGAGACCCAGTACTTC. Translated: CSASVLAGYPGGFQETQYF.

The chain has TRBV4-2 and TRBJ2-7; TRBD2 is a possible D gene (5 bases). The germline V gene has CDR1 LGHNA and CDR2 YNFKEQ. With 0 bases removed from V and 4 bases from J, the gap between germline ends came to 13 bases. The CDR3 length is 15 residues. As DNA, the CDR3 is TGTGCCAGCAGCCAAGAAGCGAGGGAATATTACGAGCAGTACTTC. It yields the protein CASSQEAREYYEQYF.

The J gene is TRBJ2-5, the V gene TRBV30, with 8 bases lining up with TRBD2. V was clipped by 0 bases and J by 1 base; unmatched bases: 7. The CDR3 has 16 residues. The germline V gene has CDR1 GTSNPN and CDR2 SVGIG (reference sequence). CDR3 DNA: TGTGCCTGGAGTGTACGGGGGGGGTACCTCCAAGAGACCCAGTACTTC. Its translation is CAWSVRGGYLQETQYF.

The genes are TRBV5-6 and TRBJ2-7; weak D call: TRBD1 (5 bases). In germline, CDR1 is SGHDT, CDR2 YYEEEE. CDR3 length: 14 amino acids. V was pared by 4 bases and J by 3 bases, with 14 bases between. CDR3 protein: CASSGHLSFYEQYF. The CDR3 nucleotides are TGTGCCAGCAGCGGACACCTTTCTTTCTACGAGCAGTACTTC.

The CDR3 bases are TGTGCCAGCAGTTACAAGGGCGGGCAAGAGACCCAGTACTTC. Encoded protein: CASSYKGGQETQYF. This rearrangement joins TRBV6-2 or TRBV6-3 to TRBJ2-5, with D tentatively TRBD2 (5 bases). From germline, CDR1 is MNHEY and CDR2 SVGEGT. CDR3 size: 14 residues. The ends were cut back, 2 bases at V and 2 bases at J, with 9 bases in the middle.

As concerns this clone: Other DNA sequences within the sample encode an identical CDR3. J is TRBJ1-3 and V is TRBV5-1; D is ambiguous. The V gene's germline CDR1 is SGHRS and CDR2 YFSETQ. The CDR3 totals 14 residues. Trimming left V 4 bases short and J 0 bases short, with 8 bases between. CDR3 in DNA: TGCGCCAGCAGCCCCGGAGGCTCTGGAAACACCATATATTTT. Translating it yields CASSPGGSGNTIYF.

The CDR3 DNA reads as TGTGCCAGCAGCTTGAGAGGCGGGGGGCTCTACGAGCAGTACTTC. Translating it yields CASSLRGGGLYEQYF. The chain is built from TRBV5-4 and TRBJ2-7, with TRBD2 matching over 8 bases. CDR1 is SGHNT, CDR2 YYREEE, per germline (reference sequence). The CDR3 length is 15 residues. V shed 1 base and J 3 bases; nucleotides not matched to a gene: 6.

On this clone: Other DNA sequences of this sample code for an identical CDR3. This chain joins TRBV7-2 and TRBJ1-2; 10 bases match TRBD1. V lost 4 bases, J lost 4 bases, and 3 bases stayed unmatched. CDR3 size: 14 residues. CDR1 is SGHTA, CDR2 FQGNSA, per germline. The CDR3 is CASSSGTGVYGYTF. In DNA form, the CDR3 reads TGTGCCAGCAGCTCTGGGACAGGGGTCTATGGCTACACCTTC.

This chain's CDR3 is CASSLDRVSDTQYF. CDR3 nucleotide sequence: TGTGCCAGCTCACTGGACAGGGTGTCAGATACGCAGTATTTT. This rearrangement joins TRBV18 to TRBJ2-3; 8 positions agree with TRBD1. V trimming: 4 bases; J trimming: 4 bases; junction bases outside the gene matches: 4. This CDR3 region has 14 residues. The germline CDR1 and CDR2 sequences are KGHSH and LQKENI.

The chain uses TRBV18 and TRBJ1-5; TRBD1 matches 7 bases. Germline CDR1 KGHSH, CDR2 LQKENI. This CDR3 region has 16 residues. Trimming at V came to 2 bases and at J to 1 base, leaving 5 bases not matched to a gene. The CDR3 DNA sequence: TGTGCCAGCTCACCAAGGACAGGAGGAAGCAATCAGCCCCAGCATTTT. It codes for CASSPRTGGSNQPQHF.

The V call is TRBV9, the J call TRBJ2-5; D call uncertain. CDR1 and CDR2 from the germline V gene are SGDLS and YYNGEE. Trimming shortened V by 4 bases and J by 5 bases, and 6 bases separated the two germline ends. The CDR3 is 11 residues long. The CDR3 sequence is CASSSTETQYF. The CDR3 DNA sequence: TGTGCCAGCAGCTCTACGGAGACCCAGTACTTC.

The gene calls are TRBV3-1 (or the pseudogene TRBV3-2) and TRBJ2-7; TRBD1 might be the D (5 bases). The germline gives CDR1 LGHDT, CDR2 YNNKEL (reference sequence). The CDR3 is 13 amino acids. Trimming stripped 4 bases from V and 5 bases from J, with 12 bases between. The CDR3 sequence is CASSPNLRDEQYF. As DNA, the CDR3 is TGTGCCAGCAGCCCTAACCTCAGGGACGAGCAGTACTTC.

DNA for the CDR3: TGTGCCAGCAGCTTAGAGGTGGGGCAGACTTCACCCCTCCACTTT. This sequence encodes CASSLEVGQTSPLHF. This chain uses TRBV7-2 with TRBJ1-6; D might be TRBD1 (5 bases). V was cut by 1 base and J by 9 bases, with 13 bases left in between. Germline lookup yields CDR1 SGHTA and CDR2 FQGNSA. The CDR3 consists of 15 residues.

This chain joins TRBV10-3 and TRBJ2-7, with 7 positions matching TRBD1. CDR1 ENHRY and CDR2 SYGVKD come from the germline V gene. The junction had 9 bases not matched to a gene; V was cut back by 2 bases and J by 5 bases. The CDR3 consists of 15 residues. The chain's CDR3 is CAISEGRGRVNEQYF. The CDR3 bases are TGTGCCATCAGTGAGGGCAGGGGGAGAGTGAACGAGCAGTACTTC.

The chain couples TRBV5-8 to TRBJ2-3; tentative D call: TRBD1 (5 bases). Trimming left V 0 bases short and J 0 bases short, with 11 bases between. CDR1 and CDR2 (germline): SGHTS, YDEGEE. The CDR3 covers 16 residues. The CDR3 DNA follows: TGTGCCAGCAGCTTGGGACCGACAGCTAGCACAGATACGCAGTATTTT. This encodes CASSLGPTASTDTQYF. Using reference TRBV5-8 and TRBJ2-3 for the parts outside the CDR3, the full variable domain is EAGVTQSPTHLIKTRGQQATLRCSPISGHTSVYWYQQALGLGLQFLLWYDEGEERNRGNFPPRFSGRQFPNYSSELNVNALELEDSALYLCASSLGPTASTDTQYFGPGTRLTVL.

J is TRBJ1-1 and V is TRBV10-3; the match to TRBD1 covers 8 bases. Germline V lookup: CDR1 ENHRY, CDR2 SYGVKD. This CDR3 comprises 14 residues. V lost 2 bases, J lost 1 base, and 0 bases stayed unmatched. In nucleotides, the CDR3 is TGTGCCATCAGTGAGGACAGGGGGAACACTGAAGCTTTCTTT. Translated, it gives CAISEDRGNTEAFF.

This chain links TRBV19 with TRBJ1-1, with a possible D match to TRBD1 (5 bases). Looked up from germline, CDR1 is LNHDA and CDR2 is SQIVND (reference sequence). V was cut by 5 bases and J by 1 base, with 29 bases left in between. CDR3 length equals 20 residues. CDR3 in DNA: TGTGCCAGTAGTTCCCCCCTATTTCTTGGGGGGAGTAGTTGGAACACTGAAGCTTTCTTT. Translated: CASSSPLFLGGSSWNTEAFF.

The chain recombines TRBV18 with TRBJ2-7; 8 bases align to TRBD2. This CDR3 contains 15 residues. V shed 4 bases, J shed 4 bases, and the junction held 9 bases outside the gene matches. Germline V gene sequence: CDR1 KGHSH, CDR2 LQKENI. DNA of the CDR3: TGTGCCAGCTCACGGGTCGGGACTAGGCAGTACGAGCAGTACTTC. The encoded protein is CASSRVGTRQYEQYF.

The chain uses TRBV6-5 and TRBJ1-1, with D possibly being TRBD1 (6 bases). The CDR3 runs to 12 residues. Germline values: CDR1 MNHEY, CDR2 SVGAGI. V was shortened by 0 bases and J by 11 bases, with 10 bases between the two germline ends. CDR3 protein: CASSYSRGAAFF. CDR3 DNA sequence: TGTGCCAGCAGTTACTCACGGGGGGCGGCTTTCTTT.